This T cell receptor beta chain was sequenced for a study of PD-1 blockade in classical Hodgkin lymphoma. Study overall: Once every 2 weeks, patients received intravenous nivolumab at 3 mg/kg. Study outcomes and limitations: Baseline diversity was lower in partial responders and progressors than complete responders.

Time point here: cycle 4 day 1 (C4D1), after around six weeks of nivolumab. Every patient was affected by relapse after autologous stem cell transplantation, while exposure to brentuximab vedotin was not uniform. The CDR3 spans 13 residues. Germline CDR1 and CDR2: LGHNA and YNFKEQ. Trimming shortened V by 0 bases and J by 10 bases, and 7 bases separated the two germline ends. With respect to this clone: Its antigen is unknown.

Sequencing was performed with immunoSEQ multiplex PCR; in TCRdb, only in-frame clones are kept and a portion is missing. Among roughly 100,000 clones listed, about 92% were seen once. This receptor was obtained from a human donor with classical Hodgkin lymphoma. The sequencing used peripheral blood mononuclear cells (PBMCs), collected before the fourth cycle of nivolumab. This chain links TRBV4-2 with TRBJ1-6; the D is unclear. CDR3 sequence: CASSQEDRSPLHF. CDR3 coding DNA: TGTGCCAGCAGCCAAGAGGATAGGTCACCCCTCCACTTT.